This record concerns one TCR beta chain sequence. Its antigen remains undetermined. Base quality data are lacking; no much larger clone is found one base away. Explained via the paper, the time point label denotes: 4 weeks on oral tofacitinib. What this sample's treatment or condition label stands for: oral pan-JAK inhibitor, 5-10 mg twice daily. From alopecia areata patients, peripheral blood was collected along with lesional scalp punch biopsies. PBMCs were separated by density centrifugation and stained for CD3, CD4 and CD8, after which CD4+ and CD8+ T cells were sorted on a FACSAria. The library was prepared using the immunoSEQ multiplex PCR assay. RNA was extracted from all samples and reverse transcribed into cDNA, which served as template for TCR sequencing. First-strand cDNA was synthesized using SuperScript III with a 2:1 mix of oligo-dT and random hexamers. A synthetic immune receptor repertoire was used to measure amplification bias, and any remaining bias was corrected computationally. On the study's bioinformatics: After raw reads were preprocessed to remove errors, the CDR3 was defined following IMGT conventions as running from the conserved cysteine to phenylalanine. To get clonality, Shannon entropy was normalized by log2 of the number of productive unique TCRs and the result was subtracted from 1. CD4 or CD8 identity of scalp clones was inferred by cross-referencing scalp TCRbeta sequences with sorted blood CD4 and CD8 repertoires. In TCRdb, the immuneACCESS table is reduced to in-frame sequences with V and J assigned. These tables do not hold every clone; where another copy was compared, an unresolved V gene accounts for under half, and the others remain unexplained. V and J calls and clone size are copied from that table; D and trimming were computed from the DNA. Within this sample are around 140,000 clones, with roughly nine tenths of them counted one time only. 13% of the sample is in the top ten clones.

These data come from a study of CD8+ T cells in alopecia areata (dated by TCRdb to the late 2010s). Study-wide context: The treated patients, all with moderate-to-severe alopecia areata, were enrolled in an open-label pilot trial of oral tofacitinib given at 5 to 10 mg twice daily. Patients stayed on tofacitinib for 6 to 18 months and then had 6 months of follow-up off drug so that delayed response and recurrence could be assessed. For the treated patients, the SALT score, which quantifies what percentage of scalp surface area is affected, served as the measure of disease severity. To study T cell clonal expansion in alopecia areata, the researchers applied high-throughput TCRbeta sequencing to both the C3H/HeJ mouse model and human patients. Human TCRbeta sequencing covered scalp tissue and sorted CD4+ and CD8+ peripheral blood T cells from patchy and totalis/universalis alopecia areata patients and healthy controls. Patients on tofacitinib were biopsied at baseline and after 4 and 24 weeks of treatment, and several of the patients also had a later scalp biopsy. Scalp clonality was compared among normal scalp (n=4), patchy alopecia areata scalp (n=8), and alopecia totalis/universalis scalp (n=8). RNA was obtained with the PAXgene miRNA kit for fixed scalp, the miRNeasy kit for PBMCs, and the RNeasy kit for mouse skin. Amplification of TCRbeta CDR3 regions was done by immunoSEQ multiplex PCR using 35 Vbeta forward primers and 13 Jbeta reverse primers.

Here is what the overall study found, with its caveats: Because the treated cohort was small and included a single nonresponder, larger studies are needed to assess links between baseline CD8+ expansion and response. Lesional scalp, especially in alopecia totalis/universalis, showed higher clonality and more expanded CD8+ clones than normal scalp, suggesting antigenic drive. Compared with mice, TCR sequences shared between patients were less clear, possibly partly because of HLA diversity across the patient population. During tofacitinib treatment, many expanded lesional clones remained in scalp and blood, and this persistence may partly explain relapse after treatment is stopped. Unlike mouse skin, which is dominated by gammadelta T cells, normal human skin has resident alphabeta T cells that are also sequenced, and this complicates analysis of the scalp TCR repertoire. With tofacitinib, both scalp clonality and the number of expanded CD8+ clones among the top 100 scalp clones went down significantly.

CDR1 and CDR2 (MNHEY, SMNVEV) derive from the germline V gene (reference sequence). From cysteine to phenylalanine, the CDR3 is 13 amino acids long. Here the CDR3 DNA is all that survives: 39 bases in frame from base 1. The junction shows trimming of 2 bases on V and 6 bases on J, plus 11 bases between the germline ends. Sequenced material: CD8+ T cells sorted from blood, taken at week 4, from a patient treated with tofacitinib. The sequence derives from a human donor with alopecia areata. The chain was built from TRBV27 and TRBJ2-7, and the D gene may be TRBD2, 5 bases matching. In nucleotides, the sequence is TGTGCCAGCAGTTTAGGAGTTGAGGGCGAGCAGTACTTC. It encodes CASSLGVEGEQYF.